This TCR beta chain stems from a study of cytotoxic CD8 clonotypes in ibrutinib-treated CLL. Study summary: The study included eleven to twelve relapsed/refractory and 15 treatment-naive patients; roughly 17 had IGHV unmutated disease. The average sample held approximately 260,000 productive templates and 87,000 or so productive rearrangements.

V lost 6 bases to trimming and J lost 3 bases; unmatched junction nucleotides: 10. The CDR3 runs 18 residues. Overall study results and limits: Clonality at baseline surpassed age-matched healthy donors and tracked circulating CD8+ T-cell counts.

TCRdb keeps only in-frame clones here, not all; method: immunoSEQ multiplex PCR. The repertoire holds about 140,000 clones, with over 75% as singletons. Notes on this clone: The antigen remains unidentified.

The sequencing used PBMCs, collected after 36 months of ibrutinib treatment. V usage is TRBV23-1 and J usage is TRBJ2-1; 14 nucleotides line up with TRBD2. Being an ORF, TRBV23-1 has a function that is uncertain. This receptor was identified in a human donor with chronic lymphocytic leukemia. The CDR3: CASRRTSGGNKVYNEQFF. In DNA, the CDR3 is TGCGCCAGCAGACGGACTAGCGGGGGGAATAAGGTCTACAATGAGCAGTTCTTC.